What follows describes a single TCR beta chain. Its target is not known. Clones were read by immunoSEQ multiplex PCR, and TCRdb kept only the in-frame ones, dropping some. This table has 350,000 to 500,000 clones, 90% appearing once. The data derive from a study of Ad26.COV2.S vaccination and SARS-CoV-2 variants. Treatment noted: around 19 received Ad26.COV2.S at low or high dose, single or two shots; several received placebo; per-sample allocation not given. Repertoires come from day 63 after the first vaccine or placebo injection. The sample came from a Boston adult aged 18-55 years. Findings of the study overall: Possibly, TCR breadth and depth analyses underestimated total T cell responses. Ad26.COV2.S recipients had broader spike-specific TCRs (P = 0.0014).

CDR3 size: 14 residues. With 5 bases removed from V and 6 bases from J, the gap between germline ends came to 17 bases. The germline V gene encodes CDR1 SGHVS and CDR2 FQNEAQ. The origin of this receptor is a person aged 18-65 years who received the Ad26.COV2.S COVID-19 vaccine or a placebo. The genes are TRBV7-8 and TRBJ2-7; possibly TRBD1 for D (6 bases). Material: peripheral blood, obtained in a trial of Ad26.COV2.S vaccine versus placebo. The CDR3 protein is CASSARDTSSEQYF. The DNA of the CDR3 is TGTGCCAGCAGCGCCCGGGACACCTCATCCGAGCAGTACTTC.